The T cell receptor (beta chain) under discussion was sequenced for a study of T cells in localized non-small cell lung cancer. The assay was immunoSEQ multiplex PCR, and TCRdb's table has in-frame clones only and misses some. The sample shows around 1,100 clones, 22% of them seen only once. Germline loops: CDR1 MDHEN, CDR2 SYDVKM. The junction had 8 bases not matched to a gene; V was cut back by 6 bases and J by 6 bases. The CDR3 covers 15 residues. This clonotype was sampled from a woman between 40 and 69 years old with stage I lung adenocarcinoma. The rearrangement joins TRBV28 to TRBJ1-4; 9 bases match TRBD1. The sample consisted of normal lung tissue next to the tumor, taken before any cancer treatment. The CDR3 sequence is CASSLGGTGHEKLFF. The CDR3 nucleotides are TGTGCCAGCAGCCTAGGGGGGACAGGGCATGAAAAACTGTTTTTT.